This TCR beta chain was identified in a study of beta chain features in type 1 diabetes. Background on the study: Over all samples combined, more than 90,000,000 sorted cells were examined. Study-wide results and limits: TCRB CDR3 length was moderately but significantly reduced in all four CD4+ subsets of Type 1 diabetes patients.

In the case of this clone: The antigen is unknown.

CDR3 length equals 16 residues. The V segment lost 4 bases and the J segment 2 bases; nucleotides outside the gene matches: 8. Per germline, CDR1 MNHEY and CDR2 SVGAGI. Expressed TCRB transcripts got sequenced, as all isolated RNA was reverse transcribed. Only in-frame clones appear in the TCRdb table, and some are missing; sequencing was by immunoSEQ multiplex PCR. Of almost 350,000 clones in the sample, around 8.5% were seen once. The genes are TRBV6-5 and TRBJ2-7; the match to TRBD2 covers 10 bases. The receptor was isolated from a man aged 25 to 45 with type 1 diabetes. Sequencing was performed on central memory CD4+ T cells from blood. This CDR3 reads CASSSIGSGGTYEQYF. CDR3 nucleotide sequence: TGTGCCAGCAGTTCCATCGGTAGCGGGGGGACCTACGAGCAGTACTTC.